These 4 T cell receptor beta chains were all obtained from the same sample, sequenced in a study of T cell repertoires in cytomegalovirus infection. Using its own MiXCR run on the reads, TCRdb lists one record per CDR3 protein. The sample holds roughly 860,000 distinct CDR3 sequences; about 33% are singletons and the top ten take roughly 12%. The antigens of these receptors remain unknown. Sequencing used cultured CD8+ T cells from PBMCs, obtained from culture after CMV antigen stimulation. The source of these receptors is a human donor in good health (CMV status not recorded). Some clones in this sample may be carry-over from other donors' samples.

The chain employs TRBV7-3 and TRBJ2-1; possibly TRBD2 for D (6 bases). V shed 1 base and J shed 0 bases, with 10 bases lying between them. CDR3 length equals 16 residues. CDR1 SGHTA and CDR2 FQGTGA come from the germline V gene. CDR3 protein: CASSLKRESSYNEQFF. The CDR3 DNA is TGTGCCAGCAGCTTAAAACGGGAGAGCTCCTACAATGAGCAGTTCTTC.

This chain connects TRBV10-3 to TRBJ2-7; 7 nucleotides match TRBD1. V was pared by 8 bases and J by 5 bases, with 12 bases of the junction left unmatched. Per germline, CDR1 ENHRY and CDR2 SYGVKD. This CDR3 contains 14 residues. The CDR3 DNA reads TGTGCCATCTCCGCACAGGACAGGTTAAACGAGCAGTACTTC. The encoded protein is CAISAQDRLNEQYF.

The gene calls are TRBV6-1 and TRBJ1-1; D is unclear. Trimming pared 6 bases from V and 4 bases from J, leaving 9 bases between. The germline V gene encodes CDR1 MNHNS and CDR2 SASEGT. This CDR3 spans 12 amino acids. In DNA, the CDR3 is TGTGCCAGCAGGTCCTGGGTCACTGAAGCTTTCTTT. This translates into CASRSWVTEAFF.

The genes are TRBV6-4 and TRBJ1-5; no clear D. The CDR3 consists of 14 residues. Germline assignment: CDR1 MRHNA and CDR2 SNTAGT. The V end was cut by 0 bases, the J end by 4 bases, with 7 bases between. The CDR3 is CASSDSAENQPQHF. The CDR3 nucleotides are TGTGCCAGCAGTGACTCGGCAGAGAATCAGCCCCAGCATTTT.